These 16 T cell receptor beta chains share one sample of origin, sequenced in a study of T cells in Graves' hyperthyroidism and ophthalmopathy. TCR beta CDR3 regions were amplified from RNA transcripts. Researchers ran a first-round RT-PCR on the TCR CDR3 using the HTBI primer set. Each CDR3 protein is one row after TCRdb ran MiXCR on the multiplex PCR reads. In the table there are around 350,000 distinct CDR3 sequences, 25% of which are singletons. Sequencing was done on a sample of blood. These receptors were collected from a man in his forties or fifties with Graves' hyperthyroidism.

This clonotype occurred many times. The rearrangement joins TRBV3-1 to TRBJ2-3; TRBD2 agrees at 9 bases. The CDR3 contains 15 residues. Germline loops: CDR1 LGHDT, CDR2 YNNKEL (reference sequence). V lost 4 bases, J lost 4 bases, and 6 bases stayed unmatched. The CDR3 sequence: CASSLSGSFSDTQYF. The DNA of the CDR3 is TGTGCCAGCAGCCTTAGCGGGAGCTTCTCAGATACGCAGTATTTT.

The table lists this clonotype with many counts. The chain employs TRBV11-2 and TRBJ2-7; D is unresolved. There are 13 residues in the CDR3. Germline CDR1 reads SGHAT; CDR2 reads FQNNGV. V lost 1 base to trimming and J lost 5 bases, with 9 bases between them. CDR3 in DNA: TGTGCCAGCAGCTTAGGGGCCCAGAACGAGCAGTACTTC. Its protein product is CASSLGAQNEQYF.

This CDR3 is CASSTSRSGGPETQYF. In nucleotides, the CDR3 is TGTGCCAGTAGCACATCAAGATCGGGGGGCCCAGAGACCCAGTACTTC. V is TRBV19 and J is TRBJ2-5; D possibly corresponds to TRBD2 (7 bases). The CDR3 is 16 amino acids. The V gene's germline CDR1 is LNHDA and CDR2 SQIVND (reference sequence). Trimming shortened V by 6 bases and J by 4 bases, and 21 bases separated the two germline ends. The variable domain in full, completed from reference TRBV19 and TRBJ2-5, reads DGGITQSPKYLFRKEGQNVTLSCEQNLNHDAMYWYRQDPGQGLRLIYYSQIVNDFQKGDIAEGYSVSREKKESFPLTVTSAQKNPTAFYLCASSTSRSGGPETQYFGPGTRLLVL.

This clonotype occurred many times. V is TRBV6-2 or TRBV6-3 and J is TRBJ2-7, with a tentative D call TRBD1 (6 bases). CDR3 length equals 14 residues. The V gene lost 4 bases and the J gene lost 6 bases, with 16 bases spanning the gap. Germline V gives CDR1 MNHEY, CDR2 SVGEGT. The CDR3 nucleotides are TGTGCCAGCAGTTTCACAGGGACCTCAGGCGAGCAGTACTTC. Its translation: CASSFTGTSGEQYF.

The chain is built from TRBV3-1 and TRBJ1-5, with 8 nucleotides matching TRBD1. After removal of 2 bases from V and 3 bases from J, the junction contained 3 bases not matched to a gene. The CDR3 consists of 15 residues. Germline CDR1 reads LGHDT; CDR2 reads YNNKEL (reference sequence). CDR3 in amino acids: CASSQRTGYNQPQHF. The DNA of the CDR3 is TGTGCCAGCAGCCAACGGACAGGGTACAATCAGCCCCAGCATTTT.

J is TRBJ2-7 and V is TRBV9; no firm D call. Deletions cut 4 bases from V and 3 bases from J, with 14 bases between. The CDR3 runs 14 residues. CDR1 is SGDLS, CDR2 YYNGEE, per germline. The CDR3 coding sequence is TGTGCCAGCAGCCCCAGATTTCAAGGCTACGAGCAGTACTTC. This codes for CASSPRFQGYEQYF.

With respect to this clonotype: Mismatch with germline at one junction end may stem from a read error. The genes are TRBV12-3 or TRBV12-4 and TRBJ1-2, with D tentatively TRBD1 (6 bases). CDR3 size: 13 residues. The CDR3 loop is CASSYAGTYDYTF. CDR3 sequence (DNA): TGTGCCAGCAGTTACGCCGGGACATATGACTACACCTTC.

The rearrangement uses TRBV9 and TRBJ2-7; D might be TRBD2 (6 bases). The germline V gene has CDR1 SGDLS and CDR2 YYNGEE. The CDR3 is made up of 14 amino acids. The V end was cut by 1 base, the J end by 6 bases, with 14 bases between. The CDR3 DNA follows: TGTGCCAGCAGCGTACAGGCGGGAAGCGGCGAGCAGTACTTC. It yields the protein CASSVQAGSGEQYF. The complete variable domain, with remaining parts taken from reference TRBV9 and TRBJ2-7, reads DSGVTQTPKHLITATGQRVTLRCSPRSGDLSVYWYQQSLDQGLQFLIQYYNGEERAKGNILERFSAQQFPDLHSELNLSSLELGDSALYFCASSVQAGSGEQYFGPGTRLTVT.

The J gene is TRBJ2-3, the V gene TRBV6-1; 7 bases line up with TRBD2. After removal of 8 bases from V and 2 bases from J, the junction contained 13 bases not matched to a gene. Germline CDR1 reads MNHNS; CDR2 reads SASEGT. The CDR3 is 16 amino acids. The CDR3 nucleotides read TGTGCCAGCGGAGTGGGGGGGAGGGGCGCCACAGATACGCAGTATTTT. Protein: CASGVGGRGATDTQYF.

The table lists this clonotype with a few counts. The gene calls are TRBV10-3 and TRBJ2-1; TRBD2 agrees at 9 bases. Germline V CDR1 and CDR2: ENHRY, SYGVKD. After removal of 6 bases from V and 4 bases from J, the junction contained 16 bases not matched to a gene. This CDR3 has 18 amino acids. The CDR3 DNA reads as TGTGCCATCAGCGAAGGGACTTTGGCTAGCGGGGTATACAATGAGCAGTTCTTC. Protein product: CAISEGTLASGVYNEQFF.

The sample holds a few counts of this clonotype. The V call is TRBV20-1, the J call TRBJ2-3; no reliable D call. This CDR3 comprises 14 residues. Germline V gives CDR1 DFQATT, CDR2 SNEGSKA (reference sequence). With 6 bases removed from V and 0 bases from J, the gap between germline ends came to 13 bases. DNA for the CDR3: TGCAGTGCCACCAACCCTCTTAGCACAGATACGCAGTATTTT. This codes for CSATNPLSTDTQYF.

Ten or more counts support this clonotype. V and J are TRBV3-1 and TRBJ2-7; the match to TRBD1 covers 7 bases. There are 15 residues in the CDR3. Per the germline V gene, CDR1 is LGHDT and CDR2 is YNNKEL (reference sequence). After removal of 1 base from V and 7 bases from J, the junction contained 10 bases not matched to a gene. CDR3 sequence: CASSQGTGLTGEQYF. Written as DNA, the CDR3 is TGTGCCAGCAGCCAAGGGACAGGCCTTACGGGGGAGCAGTACTTC.

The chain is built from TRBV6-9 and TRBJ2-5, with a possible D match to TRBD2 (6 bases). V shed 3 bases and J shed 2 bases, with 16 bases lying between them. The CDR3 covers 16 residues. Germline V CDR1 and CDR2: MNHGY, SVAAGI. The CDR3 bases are TGTGCCAGCAGTTACGGCGGACTACGTGGACAAGAGACCCAGTACTTC. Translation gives CASSYGGLRGQETQYF.

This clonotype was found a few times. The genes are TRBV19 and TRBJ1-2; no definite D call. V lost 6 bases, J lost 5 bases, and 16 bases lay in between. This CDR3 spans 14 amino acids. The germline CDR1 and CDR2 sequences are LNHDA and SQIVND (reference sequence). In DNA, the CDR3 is TGTGCCAGTAGAGGACCGTCCGAAATTTATGGCTACACCTTC. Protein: CASRGPSEIYGYTF.

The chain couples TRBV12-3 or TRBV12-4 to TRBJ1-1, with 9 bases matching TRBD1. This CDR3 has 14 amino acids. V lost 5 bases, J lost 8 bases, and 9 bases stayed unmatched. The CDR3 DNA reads TGTGCCAGCAGTAGGACAGGGGCGAGGGTCGAAGCTTTCTTT. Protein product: CASSRTGARVEAFF.

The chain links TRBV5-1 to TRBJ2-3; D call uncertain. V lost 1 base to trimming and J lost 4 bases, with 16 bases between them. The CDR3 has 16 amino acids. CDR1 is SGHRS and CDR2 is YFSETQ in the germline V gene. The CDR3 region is CASSLYVSTIADTQYF. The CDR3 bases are TGCGCCAGCAGCTTGTATGTTAGCACGATCGCAGATACGCAGTATTTT.